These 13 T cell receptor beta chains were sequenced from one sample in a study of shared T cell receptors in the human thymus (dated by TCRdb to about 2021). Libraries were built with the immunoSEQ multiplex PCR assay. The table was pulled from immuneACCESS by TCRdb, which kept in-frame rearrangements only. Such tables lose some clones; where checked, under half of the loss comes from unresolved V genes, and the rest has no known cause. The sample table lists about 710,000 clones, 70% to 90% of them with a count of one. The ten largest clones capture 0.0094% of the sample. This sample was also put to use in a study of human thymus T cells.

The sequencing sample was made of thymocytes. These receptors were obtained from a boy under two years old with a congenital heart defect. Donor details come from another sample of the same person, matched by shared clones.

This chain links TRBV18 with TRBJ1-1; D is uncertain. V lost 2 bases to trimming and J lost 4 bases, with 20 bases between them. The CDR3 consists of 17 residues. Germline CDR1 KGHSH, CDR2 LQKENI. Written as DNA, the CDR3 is TGTGCCAGCTCACCATGGACCTCGGTGGGTGAGGGCACTGAAGCTTTCTTT. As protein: CASSPWTSVGEGTEAFF. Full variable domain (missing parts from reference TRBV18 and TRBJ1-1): NAGVMQNPRHLVRRRGQEARLRCSPMKGHSHVYWYRQLPEEGLKFMVYLQKENIIDESGMPKERFSAEFPKEGPSILRIQQVVRGDSAAYFCASSPWTSVGEGTEAFFGQGTRLTVV.

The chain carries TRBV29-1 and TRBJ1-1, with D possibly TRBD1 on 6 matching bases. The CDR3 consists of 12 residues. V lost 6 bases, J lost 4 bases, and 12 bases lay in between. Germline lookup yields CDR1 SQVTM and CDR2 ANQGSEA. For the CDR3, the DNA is TGCAGCGTCCCGGGGGGCCCCACTGAAGCTTTCTTT. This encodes CSVPGGPTEAFF.

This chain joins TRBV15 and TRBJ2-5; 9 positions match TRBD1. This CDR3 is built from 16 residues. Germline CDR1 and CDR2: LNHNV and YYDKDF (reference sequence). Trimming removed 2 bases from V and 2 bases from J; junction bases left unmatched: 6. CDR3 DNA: TGTGCCACCAGCAGACACGGACAGGGGAAGCAAGAGACCCAGTACTTC. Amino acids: CATSRHGQGKQETQYF.

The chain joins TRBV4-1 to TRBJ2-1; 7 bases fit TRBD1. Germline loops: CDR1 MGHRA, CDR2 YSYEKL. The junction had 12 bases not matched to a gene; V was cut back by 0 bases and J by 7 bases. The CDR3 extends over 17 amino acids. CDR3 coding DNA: TGCGCCAGCAGCCAAGAGCTCCGACAGGGCAGGTTGAATGAGCAGTTCTTC. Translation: CASSQELRQGRLNEQFF.

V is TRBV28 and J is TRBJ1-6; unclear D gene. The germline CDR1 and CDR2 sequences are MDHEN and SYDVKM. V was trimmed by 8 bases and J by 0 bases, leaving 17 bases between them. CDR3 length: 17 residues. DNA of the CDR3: TGTGCCAGCCGGGGAGGAGGGATGAGCTCCTATAATTCACCCCTCCACTTT. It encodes CASRGGGMSSYNSPLHF. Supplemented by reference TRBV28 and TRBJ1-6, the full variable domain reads DVKVTQSSRYLVKRTGEKVFLECVQDMDHENMFWYRQDPGLGLRLIYFSYDVKMKEKGDIPEGYSVSREKKERFSLILESASTNQTSMYLCASRGGGMSSYNSPLHFGNGTRLTVT.

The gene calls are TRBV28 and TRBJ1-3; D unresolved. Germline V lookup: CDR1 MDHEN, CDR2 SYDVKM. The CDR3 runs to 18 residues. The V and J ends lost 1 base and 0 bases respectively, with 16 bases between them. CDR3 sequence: CASSLLGTWGGSGNTIYF. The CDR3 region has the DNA TGTGCCAGCAGTTTATTGGGTACCTGGGGAGGCTCTGGAAACACCATATATTTT.

The CDR3 protein is CASSFWGTGRENTEAFF. The CDR3 region has the DNA TGCGCCAGCAGCTTTTGGGGGACAGGTAGAGAGAACACTGAAGCTTTCTTT. V is TRBV5-1 and J is TRBJ1-1; 8 bases align to TRBD1. This CDR3 comprises 17 residues. CDR1 SGHRS and CDR2 YFSETQ come from the germline V gene. Losses at the gene ends were 2 bases for V and 1 base for J; bases not matched to a gene: 10.

CDR3 DNA: TGTGCCAGCAGTCACCCAACAGGGCATATAGACGAGCAGTACTTC. Residues: CASSHPTGHIDEQYF. V gene TRBV27 combines with J gene TRBJ2-7; D is perhaps TRBD1 (6 bases). V was clipped by 5 bases and J by 5 bases, with 19 bases between them. The CDR3 is 15 amino acids. Germline V CDR1 and CDR2: MNHEY, SMNVEV (reference sequence).

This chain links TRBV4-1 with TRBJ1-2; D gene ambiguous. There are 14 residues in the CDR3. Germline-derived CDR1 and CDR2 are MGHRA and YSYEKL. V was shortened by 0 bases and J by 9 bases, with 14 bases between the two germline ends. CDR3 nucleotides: TGCGCCAGCAGCCAAGATAGGACTGTAAGATGCTACACCTTC. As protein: CASSQDRTVRCYTF.

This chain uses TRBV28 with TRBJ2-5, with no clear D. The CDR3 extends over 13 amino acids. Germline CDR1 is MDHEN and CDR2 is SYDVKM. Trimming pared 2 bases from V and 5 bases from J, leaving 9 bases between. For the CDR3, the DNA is TGTGCCAGCAGTTTAGGCCCTCTGGAGACCCAGTACTTC. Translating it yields CASSLGPLETQYF.

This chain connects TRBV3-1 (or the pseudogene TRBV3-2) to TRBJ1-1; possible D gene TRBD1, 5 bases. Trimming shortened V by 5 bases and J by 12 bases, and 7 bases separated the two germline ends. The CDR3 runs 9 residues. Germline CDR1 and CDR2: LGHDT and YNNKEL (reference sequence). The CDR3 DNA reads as TGTGCCAGCAGCTACAGGCCTTTCTTT. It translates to CASSYRPFF.

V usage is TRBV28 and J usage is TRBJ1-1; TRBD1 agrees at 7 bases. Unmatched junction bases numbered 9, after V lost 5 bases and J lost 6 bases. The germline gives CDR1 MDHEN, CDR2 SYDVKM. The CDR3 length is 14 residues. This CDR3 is CASSAQGGGAEAFF. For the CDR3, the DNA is TGTGCCAGCAGTGCCCAGGGGGGAGGCGCTGAAGCTTTCTTT.

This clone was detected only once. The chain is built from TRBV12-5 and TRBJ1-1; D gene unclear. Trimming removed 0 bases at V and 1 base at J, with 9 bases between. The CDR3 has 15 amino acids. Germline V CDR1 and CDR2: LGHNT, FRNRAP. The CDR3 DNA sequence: TGTGCTAGTGGTTTGGTTGCACTTAGGAACACTGAAGCTTTCTTT. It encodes CASGLVALRNTEAFF. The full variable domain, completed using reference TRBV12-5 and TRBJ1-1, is DARVTQTPRHKVTEMGQEVTMRCQPILGHNTVFWYRQTMMQGLELLAYFRNRAPLDDSGMPKDRFSAEMPDATLATLKIQPSEPRDSAVYFCASGLVALRNTEAFFGQGTRLTVV.